This TCR beta chain came from a study of blood T cells in healthy people across ages. The second PCR ran about 6 to 11 cycles with a sample-barcoded 5' primer and J-beta primers. Every sample gave at least 3 million paired-end reads containing CDR3. From the 5' RACE reads, TCRdb called clonotypes with MiXCR, one entry per CDR3 protein. The repertoire holds fewer than 2,000,000 distinct CDR3 sequences, with about 35% as singletons. As regards this clonotype: What it recognizes is unknown.

Study-wide points: A roughly linear age-dependent decrease characterized TCR beta diversity per million T cells. Relative to aged donors, long-lived donors carried more naive CD4+ cells and displayed higher diversity.

Extraction of total RNA produced a minimum of 5 micrograms from each sample. The CDR3 is 15 residues long. The V and J ends lost 0 bases and 3 bases, in that order; junction bases with no gene match: 3. CDR1 is SGHRS, CDR2 YFSETQ, per germline. V and J are TRBV5-1 and TRBJ2-4; TRBD2 aligns across 7 bases. This TCR was sampled from a woman in her 30s in good health. The sample comprised blood. Here the CDR3 DNA reads TGCGCCAGCAGCTTGGTTGCTAGCGGCAAAAACATTCAGTACTTC. Translating gives CASSLVASGKNIQYF.